A selection of T cell receptor beta chains follows, all from one sample in a study of blood T cells in healthy people across ages. TCRdb redid the calling of the 5' RACE reads with MiXCR, one entry per CDR3 protein. The sample holds 650,000 to 700,000 distinct CDR3 sequences, over 40% seen once. Sequencing was done on a sample of blood. The receptors were sampled from a woman at least 80 years old in good health. Each CDR3 is given with its conserved first and last residue.

j_call,v_call,cdr3_aa
TRBJ2-3,TRBV20-1,CSARLPSGGTSTDTQYF
TRBJ1-3,TRBV16,CASSRGQVGNTIYF
TRBJ2-4,TRBV7-9,CASSRQATDGKNIRYF
TRBJ2-5,TRBV24-1,CATSATATQETQYF
TRBJ2-1,TRBV12-3/TRBV12-4,CASSLTGRHNEQFF
TRBJ1-4,TRBV6-5,CASSYSGGGYRTNEKLFF
TRBJ2-1,TRBV5-1,CASSLGLALGNEQFF
TRBJ2-7,TRBV12-3/TRBV12-4,CASSPQGKDEQYF
TRBJ2-5,TRBV20-1,CSARGFDRQETQYF
TRBJ2-1,TRBV12-3/TRBV12-4,CASIAGGPYNEQFF
TRBJ2-4,TRBV20-1,CSARRQGARNIQYF
TRBJ2-1,TRBV6-6,CASSPKRGVFNEQFF
TRBJ2-7,TRBV7-2,CASSLALAVDYEQYF
TRBJ2-7,TRBV6-6,CASSTGTLAYEQYF
TRBJ2-3,TRBV20-1,CSARDPLAGATDTQYF
TRBJ1-3,TRBV7-2,CASSGYEGYGNTIYF
TRBJ2-5,TRBV3-1,CASSQAGLARKETQYF